Sequencing of this TCR beta chain was carried out in a study of graft-versus-host responses after intestinal transplantation. Whole-study context: Multivisceral, liver-intestinal, or isolated intestinal grafts were transplanted into recipients. Tacrolimus plus steroids were given to all recipients for approximately 3 years, preceded by anti-thymocyte globulin induction. General study findings and limits: Recipient marrow harbored GvH clones, some of which surfaced first in ileum or blood.

The ends were cut back, 5 bases at V and 5 bases at J, with 18 bases in the middle. Germline CDR1 reads LNHDA; CDR2 reads SQIVND (reference sequence). This CDR3 spans 15 amino acids. Of note for this clone: Its matching antigen is unknown.

This table comes from immunoSEQ multiplex PCR, and its TCRdb copy is limited to in-frame clones, with some not included. Among roughly 110,000 clones listed, approximately 88% were seen once. The material was unstimulated CD4+ T cells sorted from spleen or lymph node cells, obtained before transplant. This clonotype was obtained from a human donor who was the organ donor for an intestinal transplant. The chain couples TRBV19 to TRBJ2-5, with a weak D call TRBD1 (5 bases). DNA for the CDR3: TGTGCCAGTAGTCTTGGGCTGGGGCTGAGGGAGACCCAGTACTTC. This sequence encodes CASSLGLGLRETQYF.